These 29 T cell receptor beta chains share one sample of origin, sequenced in a study of CD4 T cells in relation to SARS-CoV-2 and coronaviruses (dated by TCRdb to about 2021). Library preparation employed the immunoSEQ multiplex PCR assay. The immuneACCESS repertoire file appears here via TCRdb, limited to in-frame rearrangements. These files lack a portion of the clones; in checked studies, under half of the deficit traces to unresolved V genes, and the cause of the others is not known. For this sample there are 30,000 to 40,000 clones; roughly 80% appear just once. Roughly 22% of the sample lies in the top ten. No antigen has been identified for these receptors. The sequenced material came from memory CD4+ T cells from PBMCs, cultured in vitro. Read against the paper, the sample's cell subset or site label means: memory (non-naive) CD4+ T cells. The origin of the receptors is an adult with COVID-19.

The chain has TRBV3-1 (or the pseudogene TRBV3-2) and TRBJ1-1; 7 bases line up with TRBD1. From germline, CDR1 is LGHDT and CDR2 YNNKEL (reference sequence). CDR3 length: 11 residues. The trim removed 3 bases at V and 8 bases at J, leaving 0 bases unmatched. CDR3 region: CASSQDREAFF. The CDR3 DNA reads as TGTGCCAGCAGCCAGGACAGGGAAGCTTTCTTT.

The chain is built from TRBV5-1 and TRBJ2-5, with TRBD2 matching over 7 bases. CDR3 size: 14 residues. The trim removed 3 bases at V and 4 bases at J, leaving 6 bases unmatched. From germline, CDR1 is SGHRS and CDR2 YFSETQ. This CDR3 is CASSSGSGPETQYF. Written as DNA, the CDR3 is TGCGCCAGCAGCTCAGGTAGCGGGCCAGAGACCCAGTACTTC. Full variable domain (missing parts from reference TRBV5-1 and TRBJ2-5): KAGVTQTPRYLIKTRGQQVTLSCSPISGHRSVSWYQQTPGQGLQFLFEYFSETQRNKGNFPGRFSGRQFSNSRSEMNVSTLELGDSALYLCASSSGSGPETQYFGPGTRLLVL.

The rearrangement joins TRBV6-2 or TRBV6-3 to TRBJ2-2; D is ambiguous. The ends were cut back, 1 base at V and 5 bases at J, with 8 bases in the middle. The CDR3 is 14 amino acids. Germline CDR1 reads MNHEY; CDR2 reads SVGEGT. The CDR3 reads CASSYFRNTGELFF. The CDR3 bases are TGTGCCAGCAGTTACTTCCGAAATACCGGGGAGCTGTTTTTT.

This clone appeared a single time. The V gene is TRBV6-2 or TRBV6-3, the J gene TRBJ2-7; tentative D call: TRBD1 (8 bases). Germline assignment: CDR1 MNHEY and CDR2 SVGEGT. Between the trimmed V and J ends, which lost 6 bases and 11 bases, there was a span of 23 bases. The CDR3 spans 14 residues. DNA of the CDR3: TGTGCCAGCAGCACGGTGGACAGGGACTACTTTGAGTACTTC. This codes for CASSTVDRDYFEYF.

In its sample, this clone was seen a few times. This chain connects TRBV30 to TRBJ2-5, with 10 bases aligning to TRBD2. Looked up from germline, CDR1 is GTSNPN and CDR2 is SVGIG (reference sequence). This CDR3 has 14 residues. With V trimmed by 2 bases and J by 5 bases, 5 bases remained unmatched. CDR3 DNA sequence: TGTGCCTGGAGTATAGCGGGAGGCGCCGAGACCCAGTACTTC. Translated: CAWSIAGGAETQYF.

The V call is TRBV7-3, the J call TRBJ2-2, with D uncertain. CDR3 length: 13 amino acids. V was shortened by 0 bases and J by 4 bases, with 3 bases between the two germline ends. In germline, CDR1 is SGHTA, CDR2 FQGTGA. The CDR3 is CASSLTSTGELFF. CDR3 DNA: TGTGCCAGCAGCTTAACAAGCACCGGGGAGCTGTTTTTT.

The chain is built from TRBV9 and TRBJ2-3, with 12 positions matching TRBD2. Losses at the gene ends were 0 bases for V and 0 bases for J; bases not matched to a gene: 5. Germline lookup yields CDR1 SGDLS and CDR2 YYNGEE. The CDR3 consists of 18 residues. The CDR3 region is CASSVAPGTSGSTDTQYF. The CDR3 DNA sequence: TGTGCCAGCAGCGTAGCTCCCGGGACTAGCGGGAGCACAGATACGCAGTATTTT.

The CDR3 DNA sequence: TGTGCCAGCAGACCGGGACAGGGACGATCACCCCTCCACTTT. Encoded protein: CASRPGQGRSPLHF. The chain couples TRBV9 to TRBJ1-6; 9 nucleotides match TRBD1. V lost 5 bases to trimming and J lost 10 bases; unmatched junction nucleotides: 7. The CDR3 totals 14 residues. Germline CDR1 SGDLS, CDR2 YYNGEE.

The chain joins TRBV24-1 to TRBJ2-7; tentative D call: TRBD1 (5 bases). Trimming pared 10 bases from V and 1 base from J, leaving 10 bases between. From germline, CDR1 is KGHDR and CDR2 SFDVKD. CDR3 length: 12 residues. The CDR3 sequence is CATGVPSYEQYF. CDR3 DNA sequence: TGTGCCACAGGGGTCCCGTCCTACGAGCAGTACTTC.

V usage is TRBV7-2 and J usage is TRBJ1-2, with D maybe TRBD1 (5 bases). The CDR3 runs 13 residues. Trimming removed 3 bases from V and 3 bases from J, with 8 bases in between. Germline V gene lookup returns CDR1 SGHTA and CDR2 FQGNSA. The CDR3 DNA follows: TGTGCCAGCAGCTTGGGACGGTACTATGGCTACACCTTC. This codes for CASSLGRYYGYTF. Full variable domain (outside the CDR3, taken from reference TRBV7-2 and TRBJ1-2): GAGVSQSPSNKVTEKGKDVELRCDPISGHTALYWYRQSLGQGLEFLIYFQGNSAPDKSGLPSDRFSAERTGGSVSTLTIQRTQQEDSAVYLCASSLGRYYGYTFGSGTRLTVV.

The chain has TRBV18 and TRBJ2-6; the D call may be TRBD1 or TRBD2 (5 bases each). This CDR3 has 15 amino acids. Trimming pared 2 bases from V and 4 bases from J, leaving 9 bases between. Germline values: CDR1 KGHSH, CDR2 LQKENI. The CDR3 DNA reads as TGTGCCAGCTCACCATCGGGGCAAGGGGCCAACGTCCTGACTTTC. Residues: CASSPSGQGANVLTF.

This chain uses TRBV18 with TRBJ2-1; 8 nucleotides agree with TRBD2. Germline V lookup: CDR1 KGHSH, CDR2 LQKENI. The CDR3 runs 16 residues. J was trimmed by 0 bases and V by 6 bases; bases with no gene match: 7. The CDR3 reads CASSREGTVSYNEQFF. CDR3 sequence (DNA): TGTGCCAGCTCCCGGGAGGGGACTGTCTCCTACAATGAGCAGTTCTTC. The full variable domain, its missing parts supplied by reference TRBV18 and TRBJ2-1, is NAGVMQNPRHLVRRRGQEARLRCSPMKGHSHVYWYRQLPEEGLKFMVYLQKENIIDESGMPKERFSAEFPKEGPSILRIQQVVRGDSAAYFCASSREGTVSYNEQFFGPGTRLTVL.

This clone has a single count. This sequence joins TRBV30 and TRBJ2-5; D uncertain. The V end was cut by 6 bases, the J end by 1 base, with 12 bases between. The CDR3 length is 13 residues. Germline lookup yields CDR1 GTSNPN and CDR2 SVGIG (reference sequence). CDR3 amino acids: CACGWRRQETQYF. CDR3 coding DNA: TGTGCCTGCGGGTGGAGACGCCAAGAGACCCAGTACTTC.

This clone has a handful of counts. This chain connects TRBV10-3 to TRBJ2-1, with D perhaps matching TRBD2 (5 bases). The length of the CDR3 is 16 residues. CDR1 is ENHRY, CDR2 SYGVKD, per germline. The germline V and J ends were trimmed by 0 bases and 3 bases, with 12 bases remaining between them. DNA for the CDR3: TGTGCCATCAGTGAGTCGCGGTTGCGGGTCTACAATGAGCAGTTCTTC. It specifies CAISESRLRVYNEQFF.

This rearrangement joins TRBV28 to TRBJ1-6, with 10 bases that match TRBD1. CDR3 length equals 15 residues. Losses at the gene ends were 5 bases for V and 10 bases for J; bases not matched to a gene: 8. In germline, CDR1 is MDHEN, CDR2 SYDVKM. The DNA of the CDR3 is TGTGCCAGCAGTCCCTCGGGACAGGGGTCCTCACCCCTCCACTTT. Amino acid sequence: CASSPSGQGSSPLHF. Full variable domain (rest looked up from reference TRBV28 and TRBJ1-6): DVKVTQSSRYLVKRTGEKVFLECVQDMDHENMFWYRQDPGLGLRLIYFSYDVKMKEKGDIPEGYSVSREKKERFSLILESASTNQTSMYLCASSPSGQGSSPLHFGNGTRLTVT.

The chain couples TRBV5-1 to TRBJ2-2; the D gene is possibly TRBD1 (6 bases). CDR1 is SGHRS and CDR2 is YFSETQ in the germline V gene. The CDR3 runs 17 residues. Deletions cut 6 bases from V and 2 bases from J, with 20 bases between. Here the CDR3 reads CASTLTPGEVNTGELFF. The CDR3 bases are TGCGCCAGCACCCTGACTCCAGGGGAAGTCAACACCGGGGAGCTGTTTTTT. Together with reference TRBV5-1 and TRBJ2-2, the CDR3 gives the full variable domain: KAGVTQTPRYLIKTRGQQVTLSCSPISGHRSVSWYQQTPGQGLQFLFEYFSETQRNKGNFPGRFSGRQFSNSRSEMNVSTLELGDSALYLCASTLTPGEVNTGELFFGEGSRLTVL.

The chain couples TRBV28 to TRBJ1-2; no definite D call. CDR1 is MDHEN and CDR2 is SYDVKM in the germline V gene. Deletions cut 5 bases from V and 4 bases from J, with 11 bases between. CDR3 length equals 13 residues. The CDR3 DNA is TGTGCCAGCAGTAGACCGACCGTCTATGGCTACACCTTC. This encodes CASSRPTVYGYTF.

The genes are TRBV28 and TRBJ2-7; TRBD2 matches at 10 bases. The CDR3 length is 16 residues. V was pared by 6 bases and J by 0 bases, with 8 bases of the junction left unmatched. Germline V CDR1 and CDR2: MDHEN, SYDVKM. Here the CDR3 DNA reads TGTGCCAGCAGACGACCGGGACTAGCGCACTCCTACGAGCAGTACTTC. This sequence encodes CASRRPGLAHSYEQYF.

This rearrangement joins TRBV10-3 to TRBJ2-2; D might be TRBD1 (5 bases). CDR3 length: 14 amino acids. Germline V gene data show CDR1 as ENHRY and CDR2 as SYGVKD. Between the trimmed V and J ends, which lost 6 bases and 4 bases, there was a span of 12 bases. CDR3 in DNA: TGTGCCATCAGATCCTTTCAGGGCACCGGGGAGCTGTTTTTT. Translated: CAIRSFQGTGELFF.

The chain couples TRBV3-1 (or the pseudogene TRBV3-2) to TRBJ2-3, with TRBD1 as a possible D gene (6 bases). Trimming cost V 0 bases and J 3 bases, with 16 bases left between them. The germline gives CDR1 LGHDT, CDR2 YNNKEL (reference sequence). The CDR3 extends over 17 amino acids. The CDR3 DNA reads TGTGCCAGCAGCCAAGAGAGTACAGGGTGGTTGACAGATACGCAGTATTTT. Its protein product is CASSQESTGWLTDTQYF.

Only a few counts were recorded for this clone. The chain recombines TRBV6-1 with TRBJ2-5, with 12 nucleotides matching TRBD2. The V segment lost 2 bases and the J segment 2 bases; nucleotides outside the gene matches: 0. The V gene's germline CDR1 is MNHNS and CDR2 SASEGT. The CDR3 spans 15 residues. CDR3 sequence (DNA): TGTGCCAGCAGTGAACTAGCGGGAGGGCAAGAGACCCAGTACTTC. This codes for CASSELAGGQETQYF.

The chain carries TRBV7-9 and TRBJ2-1; 9 bases match TRBD1. The CDR3 covers 15 residues. CDR1 and CDR2 (germline): SEHNR, FQNEAQ (reference sequence). Germline trimming cut 3 bases from V and 7 bases from J; bases unmatched to any gene: 7. CDR3 in DNA: TGTGCCAGCAGCTTCACCTTAGACAGGGGGAATGAGCAGTTCTTC. This translates into CASSFTLDRGNEQFF.

This clone is classed as large. This chain links TRBV2 with TRBJ2-6; D tentatively reads TRBD1 or TRBD2 (5 bases each). The CDR3 covers 15 residues. Trimming stripped 1 base from V and 2 bases from J, with 6 bases between. CDR1 and CDR2 (germline): SNHLY, FYNNEI. The CDR3 region has the DNA TGTGCCAGCAGTGAAGTGGGGGCTGGGGCCAACGTCCTGACTTTC. Protein sequence: CASSEVGAGANVLTF.

This clone was seen more than once but under ten times. The rearrangement joins TRBV3-1 (or the pseudogene TRBV3-2) to TRBJ2-1; D is ambiguous. This CDR3 has 17 residues. Trimming left V 4 bases short and J 0 bases short, with 16 bases between. Germline values: CDR1 LGHDT, CDR2 YNNKEL (reference sequence). The CDR3 coding sequence is TGTGCCAGCAGCCTAAGACCCCGGCGGAGCTCCTACAATGAGCAGTTCTTC. This codes for CASSLRPRRSSYNEQFF.

This chain uses TRBV24-1 with TRBJ2-5, with TRBD2 as a possible D gene (5 bases). This CDR3 comprises 14 residues. V shed 1 base and J shed 2 bases, with 7 bases lying between them. CDR1 is KGHDR and CDR2 is SFDVKD in the germline V gene. The CDR3, as DNA: TGTGCCACCAGTGATTTCGGAGGACAAGAGACCCAGTACTTC. Translating gives CATSDFGGQETQYF.

This clone was counted once. Here the CDR3 DNA reads TGTGCCAGCAGCCGAGGTTACCAGCGGCACACAGATACGCAGTATTTT. Translated, it gives CASSRGYQRHTDTQYF. The chain couples TRBV7-3 to TRBJ2-3; TRBD2 is a possible D gene (5 bases). This CDR3 is built from 16 residues. Trimming shortened V by 5 bases and J by 2 bases, and 17 bases separated the two germline ends. The V gene's germline CDR1 is SGHTA and CDR2 FQGTGA.

This clone was seen more than once but under ten times. The chain employs TRBV11-2 and TRBJ2-7, with D hard to call. The CDR3 loop spans 12 amino acids. V gave up 0 bases and J gave up 10 bases, with 10 bases separating them. Looked up from germline, CDR1 is SGHAT and CDR2 is FQNNGV. The CDR3 here is CASSLDGWQQYF. The CDR3 DNA reads TGTGCCAGCAGCTTAGACGGGTGGCAACAGTACTTC. The full variable domain, rest sourced from reference TRBV11-2 and TRBJ2-7, is EAGVAQSPRYKIIEKRQSVAFWCNPISGHATLYWYQQILGQGPKLLIQFQNNGVVDDSQLPKDRFSAERLKGVDSTLKIQPAKLEDSAVYLCASSLDGWQQYFGPGTRLTVT.

Written as DNA, the CDR3 is TGTGCCAGCAGCCAAGTAGCAGTTCAAGAGACCCAGTACTTC. It encodes CASSQVAVQETQYF. This chain links TRBV4-2 with TRBJ2-5; D gene ambiguous. V was cut by 1 base and J by 2 bases, with 8 bases left in between. The germline gives CDR1 LGHNA, CDR2 YNFKEQ. The CDR3 has 14 amino acids.

This clone appeared a few times. The V and J genes are TRBV2 and TRBJ2-3; TRBD1 agrees at 7 bases. Germline loops: CDR1 SNHLY, CDR2 FYNNEI. With V trimmed by 7 bases and J by 4 bases, 8 bases remained unmatched. The CDR3 covers 14 residues. CDR3 nucleotides: TGTGCCAGCACTGTGACAGGGTCTCCAGATACGCAGTATTTT. It yields the protein CASTVTGSPDTQYF.